This T cell receptor beta chain was documented in a study of blood T cell repertoires in COVID-19. At the level of the study: Material from acute and convalescent COVID-19 was sourced from the United States, Italy and Spain.

V shed 2 bases and J 10 bases; nucleotides not matched to a gene: 13. The CDR3 runs 17 residues. The germline gives CDR1 SGHRS, CDR2 YFSETQ. Sequencing was performed with immunoSEQ multiplex PCR; in TCRdb, only in-frame clones are kept and a portion is missing. The sample holds approximately 430,000 clones, 70% to 90% seen once. The sequenced sample was peripheral blood. V is TRBV5-1 and J is TRBJ2-5, with TRBD2 matching over 14 bases. The receptor was isolated from a young woman with active or convalescent COVID-19. CDR3 residues: CASSFPWTSGGPLDQYF. CDR3 in DNA: TGCGCCAGCAGCTTCCCGTGGACTAGCGGGGGGCCCTTGGACCAGTACTTC.